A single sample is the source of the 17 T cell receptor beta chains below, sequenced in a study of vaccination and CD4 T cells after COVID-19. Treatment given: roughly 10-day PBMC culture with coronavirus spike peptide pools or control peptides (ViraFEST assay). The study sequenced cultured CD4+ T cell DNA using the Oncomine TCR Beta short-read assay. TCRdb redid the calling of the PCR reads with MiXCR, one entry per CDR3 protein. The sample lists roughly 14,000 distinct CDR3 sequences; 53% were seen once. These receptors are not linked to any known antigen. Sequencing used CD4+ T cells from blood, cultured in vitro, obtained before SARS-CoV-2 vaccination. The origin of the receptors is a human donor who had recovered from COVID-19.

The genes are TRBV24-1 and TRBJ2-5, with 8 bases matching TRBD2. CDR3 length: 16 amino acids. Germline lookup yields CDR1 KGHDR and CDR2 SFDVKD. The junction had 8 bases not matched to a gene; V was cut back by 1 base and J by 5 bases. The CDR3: CATSDLKTGRGETQYF. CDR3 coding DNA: TGTGCCACCAGTGATTTAAAAACCGGGAGGGGTGAGACCCAGTACTTC.

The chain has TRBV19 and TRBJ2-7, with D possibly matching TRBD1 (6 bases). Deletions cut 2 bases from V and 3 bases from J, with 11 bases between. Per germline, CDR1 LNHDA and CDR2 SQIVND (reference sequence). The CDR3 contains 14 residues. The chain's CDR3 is CASSITGQNYEQYF. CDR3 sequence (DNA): TGTGCCAGTAGTATAACTGGACAGAACTACGAGCAGTACTTC.

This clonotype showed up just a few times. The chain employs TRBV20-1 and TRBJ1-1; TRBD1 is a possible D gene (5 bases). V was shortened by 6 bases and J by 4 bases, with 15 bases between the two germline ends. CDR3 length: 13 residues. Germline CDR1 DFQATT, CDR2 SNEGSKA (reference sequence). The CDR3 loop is CSADRRGGTEAFF. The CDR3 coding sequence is TGCAGTGCCGATCGTCGTGGGGGCACTGAAGCTTTCTTT.

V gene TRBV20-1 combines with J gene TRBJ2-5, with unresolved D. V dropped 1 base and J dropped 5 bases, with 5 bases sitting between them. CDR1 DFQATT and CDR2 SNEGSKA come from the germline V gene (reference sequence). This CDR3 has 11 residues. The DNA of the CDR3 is TGCAGTGCTAGAGCTCTGGAGACCCAGTACTTC. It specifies CSARALETQYF.

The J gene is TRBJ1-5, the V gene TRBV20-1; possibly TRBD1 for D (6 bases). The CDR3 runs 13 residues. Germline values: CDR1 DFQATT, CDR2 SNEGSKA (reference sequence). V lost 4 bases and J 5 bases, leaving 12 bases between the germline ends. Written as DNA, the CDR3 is TGCAGTGCTATTTACAGGGCCGATCAGCCCCAGCATTTT. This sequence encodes CSAIYRADQPQHF.

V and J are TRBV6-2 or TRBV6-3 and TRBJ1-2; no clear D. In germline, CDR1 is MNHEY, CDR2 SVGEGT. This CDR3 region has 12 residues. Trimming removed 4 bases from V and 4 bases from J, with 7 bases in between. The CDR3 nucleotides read TGTGCCAGCAGTTCCCAAAGCTATGGCTACACCTTC. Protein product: CASSSQSYGYTF.

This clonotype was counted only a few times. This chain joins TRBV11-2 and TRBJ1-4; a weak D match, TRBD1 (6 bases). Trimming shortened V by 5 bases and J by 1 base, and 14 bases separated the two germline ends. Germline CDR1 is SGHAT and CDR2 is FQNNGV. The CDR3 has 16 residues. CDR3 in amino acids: CASSGVGAGTNEKLFF. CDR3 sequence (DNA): TGTGCCAGCAGCGGAGTGGGGGCGGGAACTAATGAAAAACTGTTTTTT. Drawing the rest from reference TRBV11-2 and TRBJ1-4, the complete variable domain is EAGVAQSPRYKIIEKRQSVAFWCNPISGHATLYWYQQILGQGPKLLIQFQNNGVVDDSQLPKDRFSAERLKGVDSTLKIQPAKLEDSAVYLCASSGVGAGTNEKLFFGSGTQLSVL.

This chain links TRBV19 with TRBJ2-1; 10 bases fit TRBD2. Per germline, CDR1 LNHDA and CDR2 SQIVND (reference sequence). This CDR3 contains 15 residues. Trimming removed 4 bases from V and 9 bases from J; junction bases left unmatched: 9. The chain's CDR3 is CASSRGLAGDTEQFF. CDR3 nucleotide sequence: TGTGCCAGTAGTAGGGGGCTAGCGGGAGACACTGAGCAGTTCTTC.

The CDR3 nucleotides read TGCAGTGCTAGCCGGGACAGTTCGAACACTGAAGCTTTCTTT. It yields the protein CSASRDSSNTEAFF. This chain connects TRBV20-1 to TRBJ1-1; 7 nucleotides match TRBD1. This CDR3 region has 14 residues. CDR1 and CDR2 (germline): DFQATT, SNEGSKA (reference sequence). V was pared by 3 bases and J by 1 base, with 5 bases of the junction left unmatched.

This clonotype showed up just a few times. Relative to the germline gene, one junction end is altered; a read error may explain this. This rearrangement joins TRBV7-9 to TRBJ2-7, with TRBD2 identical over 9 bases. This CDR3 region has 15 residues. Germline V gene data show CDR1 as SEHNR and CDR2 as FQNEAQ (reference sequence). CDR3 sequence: CASSLASGETYEQYF. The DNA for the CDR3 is TGTGCCAGCAGCCTAGCTAGCGGGGAAACCTACGAGCAGTACTTC.

CDR3 DNA sequence: TGTGCCAGCAGCTATCGGGGCCCGAACACCGGGGAGCTGTTTTTT. Its translation is CASSYRGPNTGELFF. The genes are TRBV6-1 and TRBJ2-2; D may correspond to TRBD1 or TRBD2 (5 bases each). This CDR3 contains 15 residues. Trimming pared 6 bases from V and 0 bases from J, leaving 11 bases between. CDR1 is MNHNS and CDR2 is SASEGT in the germline V gene.

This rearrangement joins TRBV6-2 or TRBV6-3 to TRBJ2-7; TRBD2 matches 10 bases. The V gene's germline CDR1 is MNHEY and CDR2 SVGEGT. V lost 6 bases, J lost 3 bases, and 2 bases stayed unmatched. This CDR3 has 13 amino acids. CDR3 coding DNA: TGTGCCAGCAGAAGGACTAGCGGCTACGAGCAGTACTTC. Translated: CASRRTSGYEQYF.

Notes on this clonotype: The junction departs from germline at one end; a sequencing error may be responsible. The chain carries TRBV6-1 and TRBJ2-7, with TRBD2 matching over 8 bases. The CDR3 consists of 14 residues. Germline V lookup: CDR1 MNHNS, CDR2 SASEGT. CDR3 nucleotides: TGTGCCAGCAGTACAGATACACGGGGGGGCGAGCAGTGCTTC. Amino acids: CASSTDTRGGEQCF.

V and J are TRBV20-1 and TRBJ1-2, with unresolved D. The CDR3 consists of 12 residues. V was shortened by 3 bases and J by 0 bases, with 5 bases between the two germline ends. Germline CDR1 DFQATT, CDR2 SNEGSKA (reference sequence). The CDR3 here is CSASVANYGYTF. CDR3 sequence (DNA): TGCAGTGCTAGTGTGGCTAACTATGGCTACACCTTC.

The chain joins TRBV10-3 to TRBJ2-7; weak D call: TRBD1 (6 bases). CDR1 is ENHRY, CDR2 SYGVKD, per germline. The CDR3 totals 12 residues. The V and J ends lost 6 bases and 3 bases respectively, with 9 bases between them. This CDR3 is CAIRQDSYEQYF. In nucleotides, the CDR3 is TGTGCCATCAGACAGGACAGCTACGAGCAGTACTTC.

The CDR3 protein is CASAGYRNTEAFF. The CDR3 DNA follows: TGTGCCAGTGCCGGATATAGGAACACTGAAGCTTTCTTT. The chain has TRBV19 and TRBJ1-1; D ambiguous. Germline CDR1 LNHDA, CDR2 SQIVND (reference sequence). Trimming took off 8 bases at V and 1 base at J, with 11 bases between the two ends. The CDR3 loop spans 13 amino acids.

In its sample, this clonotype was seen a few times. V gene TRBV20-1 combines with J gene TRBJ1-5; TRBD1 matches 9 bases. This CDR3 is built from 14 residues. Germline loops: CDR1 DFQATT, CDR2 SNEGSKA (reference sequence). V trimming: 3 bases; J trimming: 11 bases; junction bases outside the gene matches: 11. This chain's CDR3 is CSARGQGILLAQHF. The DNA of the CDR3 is TGCAGTGCTAGGGGACAGGGAATTCTTTTGGCCCAGCATTTT.